This T cell receptor beta chain was retrieved from a study of graft-versus-host responses after intestinal transplantation. Here immunoSEQ multiplex PCR was the method, and the copy in TCRdb shows in-frame clones only, minus some. The sample shows under 25,000 clones, approximately 86% of them seen only once. CDR1 is SEHNR and CDR2 is FQNEAQ in the germline V gene (reference sequence). J lost 2 bases, V lost 5 bases, and 7 bases had no gene match. The CDR3 is 16 amino acids. Specimen: bone marrow, collected about 130 days after transplant. The chain carries TRBV7-9 and TRBJ2-3, with TRBD2 identical over 10 bases. The sequence came from a human patient who received an intestinal transplant, so some T cells may come from the graft donor. DNA for the CDR3: TGTGCCAGCAGCCCCACTAGCGGGATAGACACAGATACGCAGTATTTT. It translates to CASSPTSGIDTDTQYF.